A selection of T cell receptor beta chains follows, all from one sample in a study of OX40 agonist ivuxolimab in advanced cancers. Sequencing was performed with immunoSEQ multiplex PCR; in TCRdb, only in-frame clones are kept and a portion is missing. This sample has over 10,000 clones, with around 83% found just once. The material sequenced was CD4+ or CD8+ T cells sorted from blood, taken in a trial of the OX40 agonist ivuxolimab. The receptors were sampled from an adult with an advanced solid tumor such as melanoma, head and neck, liver or kidney cancer. Each CDR3 is given with its conserved first and last residue. Fields, in order: V gene, J gene, CDR3 protein.

V: TRBV28
J: TRBJ2-7
CDR3: CASSPLGRYEQYF

V: TRBV4-3
J: TRBJ2-7
CDR3: CASSPYGGGNEQYF

V: TRBV27
J: TRBJ1-1
CDR3: CASSPDRRRITEAFF

V: TRBV29-1
J: TRBJ2-7
CDR3: CSASRDRGYEQYF

V: TRBV7-3
J: TRBJ1-3
CDR3: CASSLMGGPLSGNTIYF

V: TRBV15
J: TRBJ1-4
CDR3: CATSRDREATNEKLFF

V: TRBV6-6
J: TRBJ2-2
CDR3: CASSYPGHHTGELFF

V: TRBV5-6
J: TRBJ1-3
CDR3: CASSPGGYTLSGNTIYF

V: TRBV28
J: TRBJ1-1
CDR3: CASRYGTDFFMNTEAFF

V: TRBV15
J: TRBJ1-1
CDR3: CATSRGYMGNTEAFF

V: TRBV5-6
J: TRBJ1-4
CDR3: CASSLEGPREKLFF

V: TRBV2
J: TRBJ2-1
CDR3: CASSWGEQFF

V: TRBV5-1
J: TRBJ2-1
CDR3: CASSLGLSYYNEQFF

V: TRBV7-9
J: TRBJ1-1
CDR3: CASSRGLVNTEAFF

V: TRBV11-2
J: TRBJ2-7
CDR3: CASSLGLAASYEQYF

V: TRBV18
J: TRBJ1-1
CDR3: CASSPTVHTEAFF

V: TRBV6-1
J: TRBJ2-4
CDR3: CASSDEVAGVNIQYF

V: TRBV4-1
J: TRBJ2-7
CDR3: CASSQDGSPGRAEQYF

V: TRBV11-2
J: TRBJ2-7
CDR3: CASSLQGQQEYEQYF

V: TRBV28
J: TRBJ2-5
CDR3: CASTREGVSSTQYF

V: TRBV9
J: TRBJ2-3
CDR3: CASSLGASGTDTQYF

V: TRBV19
J: TRBJ2-1
CDR3: CASSPRDEAYNEQFF

V: TRBV6-4
J: TRBJ2-1
CDR3: CASSSLAGESNEQFF

V: TRBV7-8
J: TRBJ1-1
CDR3: CASSLGVGAGGTEAFF

V: TRBV4-1
J: TRBJ1-1
CDR3: CASSLDRADTEAFF

V: TRBV5-1
J: TRBJ2-7
CDR3: CASRSGTGDPEQYF

V: TRBV4-3
J: TRBJ2-7
CDR3: CASSQVMGGGLDEQYF

V: TRBV18
J: TRBJ2-2
CDR3: CASSLPPGELFF

V: TRBV2
J: TRBJ1-4
CDR3: CASSDRDNEKLFF

V: TRBV7-9
J: TRBJ2-7
CDR3: CASSPGTGSYEQYF

V: TRBV5-1
J: TRBJ1-3
CDR3: CASSLGFYPDSGNTIYF

V: TRBV5-5
J: TRBJ1-1
CDR3: CASSLGAENTEAFF